The clone carrying this TCR beta chain was recorded only once. Its matching antigen is unknown. The conserved phenylalanine or tryptophan normally closing the CDR3 is absent here, so this likely arose from a read error. The DNA is omitted, as the CDR3 cannot be located on it reliably, and the CDR3 follows TCRdb's listing. This entry comes from a study of T cell repertoires in cytomegalovirus infection. Study summary: Indicated by public TCR beta signatures were CMV infection and matching HLA type. Findings and caveats of the study: HLA-C-restricted CMV clonotypes gave the most frequent clonotype in two of eight donors.

The CDR3 spans 11 amino acids, including both terminal residues. TCRdb re-derived calls from the reads in MiXCR, one entry per CDR3 protein. The table includes some 450,000 distinct CDR3 sequences, approximately 32% detected once. This chain joins TRBV12-3 or TRBV12-4 and TRBJ1-2; the table's D call of TRBD1 was not tested on the DNA. The source is a human donor in good health (CMV status not recorded). Some clones in this sample may be carry-over from other donors' samples. The specimen sequenced was PBMCs. The CDR3 region is CASSIETGRTL.